The rows below give T cell receptor beta chains drawn from one sample of a study of shared T cell receptors in the human thymus. Profiling relied on immunoSEQ multiplex PCR, and the TCRdb table lists in-frame clones only, not all of them. The sample yields 700,000 to 750,000 clones, 80% to 90% seen once. These same records also appear under a second study, on human thymus T cells.

The sample consisted of thymocytes. The origin of the receptors is a girl in the first two years of life with a congenital heart defect. Both conserved end residues are part of each CDR3. The D gene is left open where the match is weak. The size field is filled for only some rows; it gives once, few, many or a size class.

>.|TRBJ1-1|.|TRBV4-3
CASSQERKLPDKLTEAFF
TGCGCCAGCAGCCAAGAACGTAAACTCCCCGATAAGCTCACTGAAGCTTTCTTT
>.|TRBJ2-7|.|TRBV6-1
CASWQGDLGYEQYF
TGTGCCAGCTGGCAAGGGGATCTGGGCTACGAGCAGTACTTC
>.|TRBJ2-2|.|TRBV27
CASSWGGRNTGELFF
TGTGCCAGCAGTTGGGGGGGGCGAAACACCGGGGAGCTGTTTTTT
>.|TRBJ1-6|.|TRBV4-1
CASSQQPGGGSAPLHF
TGCGCCAGCAGCCAACAACCTGGAGGAGGATCTGCACCCCTCCACTTT
>.|TRBJ1-1|.|TRBV6-6
CASSYSTGNTEAFF
TGTGCCAGCAGTTACTCGACAGGGAACACTGAAGCTTTCTTT
>.|TRBJ2-1|TRBD2|TRBV6-5
CASSYSGGELYNEQFF
TGTGCCAGCAGTTACTCGGGGGGGGAGCTATACAATGAGCAGTTCTTC
>once|TRBJ2-1|TRBD1|TRBV7-2
CASSLTDRDRNNNEQFF
TGTGCCAGCAGCCTAACTGACCGGGACAGGAACAACAATGAGCAGTTCTTC
>.|TRBJ1-1|.|TRBV5-8
CASSLGANTEAFF
TGTGCCAGCAGCTTAGGAGCCAACACTGAAGCTTTCTTT
>.|TRBJ1-5|.|TRBV12-5
CASGLVSGGKNQPQHF
TGTGCTAGTGGTTTGGTATCCGGGGGTAAGAATCAGCCCCAGCATTTT
>few|TRBJ1-3|.|TRBV6-1
CASSDPSTGPGNTIYF
TGTGCCAGCAGTGACCCGTCGACAGGACCTGGAAACACCATATATTTT
>few|TRBJ1-1|.|TRBV2
CASSEGGGENTEAFF
TGTGCCAGCAGTGAAGGAGGGGGGGAGAACACTGAAGCTTTCTTT
>.|TRBJ2-7|TRBD2|TRBV13
CASSLGSGGIYEQYF
TGTGCCAGCAGCTTAGGTTCCGGGGGGATCTACGAGCAGTACTTC
>.|TRBJ1-2|TRBD1|TRBV13
CASNHGQGSNYGYTF
TGTGCCAGCAACCACGGACAGGGGTCTAACTATGGCTACACCTTC
>.|TRBJ2-3|.|TRBV27
CASSLPPGAGVGPGTHTDTQYF
TGTGCCAGCAGTTTACCCCCTGGGGCCGGTGTGGGGCCTGGTACTCACACAGATACGCAGTATTTT
>.|TRBJ1-2|TRBD1|TRBV20-1
CSAEGGAGYTF
TGCAGTGCTGAAGGGGGCGCCGGCTACACCTTC
>once|TRBJ2-2|.|TRBV6-5
CASSVAAGELFF
TGTGCCAGCAGTGTCGCGGCCGGGGAGCTGTTTTTT
>.|TRBJ1-5|.|TRBV4-2
CASSQDLSTAQNQPQHF
TGTGCCAGCAGCCAAGATCTATCGACAGCTCAAAATCAGCCCCAGCATTTT
>.|TRBJ1-5|.|TRBV7-2
CASSLGSYGESYQPQHF
TGTGCCAGCAGCTTAGGGTCCTACGGGGAATCTTATCAGCCCCAGCATTTT
>.|TRBJ1-4|.|TRBV5-1
CASSLGAAPDPNEKLFF
TGCGCCAGCAGCTTGGGGGCCGCGCCCGACCCCAATGAAAAACTGTTTTTT
>few|TRBJ1-1|TRBD1|TRBV19
CASNSTGDTEAFF
TGTGCCAGTAACTCGACAGGGGACACTGAAGCTTTCTTT
>.|TRBJ1-6|.|TRBV7-2
CASSFIPRGNSPLHF
TGTGCCAGCAGCTTTATACCGCGGGGAAATTCACCCCTCCACTTT
>once|TRBJ2-1|TRBD2|TRBV7-9
CASSMGLADEQFF
TGTGCCAGCAGCATGGGACTAGCCGATGAGCAGTTCTTC
>.|TRBJ2-7|.|TRBV5-6
CASSLGGQGEQYF
TGTGCCAGCAGCTTGGGGGGCCAAGGCGAGCAGTACTTC
>.|TRBJ2-7|.|TRBV6-6
CASSYAKSSSYEQYF
TGTGCCAGCAGTTACGCCAAGTCGAGTTCCTACGAGCAGTACTTC
>once|TRBJ1-1|.|TRBV30
CAWSEVPTANTEAFF
TGTGCCTGGAGTGAGGTCCCCACAGCGAACACTGAAGCTTTCTTT
>.|TRBJ2-3|.|TRBV5-1
CASSSHTDTQYF
TGCGCCAGCAGCTCCCACACAGATACGCAGTATTTT
>.|TRBJ2-3|.|TRBV27
CASSFVKTTGTDTQYF
TGTGCCAGCAGTTTCGTCAAGACAACAGGCACAGATACGCAGTATTTT
>once|TRBJ2-7|TRBD1|TRBV30
CAWSVGRTGDSYEQYF
TGTGCCTGGAGTGTAGGCCGGACAGGGGATTCCTACGAGCAGTACTTC
>.|TRBJ1-3|TRBD1|TRBV7-9
CAGQGPHFSGNTIYF
TGTGCCGGACAGGGGCCTCATTTCTCTGGAAACACCATATATTTT
>.|TRBJ1-3|.|TRBV27
CASSEGKGGVSGNTIYF
TGTGCCAGCAGTGAGGGGAAAGGGGGTGTGTCTGGAAACACCATATATTTT
>.|TRBJ2-1|.|TRBV18
CASSPPVRNEQFF
TGTGCCAGCTCACCACCGGTGAGGAATGAGCAGTTCTTC
>.|TRBJ1-5|.|TRBV11-2
CASSLDRGGGGEQPQHF
TGTGCCAGCAGCTTAGATCGTGGGGGGGGAGGCGAGCAGCCCCAGCATTTT
>.|TRBJ1-1|.|TRBV5-1
CASRVLERGICREAFF
TGCGCCAGCAGAGTCCTGGAGAGGGGGATTTGCCGTGAAGCTTTCTTT
>.|TRBJ1-1|TRBD1|TRBV7-9
CASSRSTLGTGITEAFF
TGTGCCAGCAGCCGATCAACCCTTGGGACAGGGATCACTGAAGCTTTCTTT
>.|TRBJ1-2|.|TRBV6-5
CASSYSTGGGYTF
TGTGCCAGCAGTTACTCGACAGGAGGTGGCTACACCTTC
>few|TRBJ2-1|TRBD2|TRBV5-6
CASSPGGTSGGARHEQFF
TGTGCCAGCAGCCCAGGCGGGACTAGCGGGGGGGCGAGGCATGAGCAGTTCTTC
>.|TRBJ1-1|.|TRBV25-1
CASSEQANTEAFF
TGTGCCAGCAGTGAACAGGCTAACACTGAAGCTTTCTTT
>.|TRBJ1-6|.|TRBV6-6
CASSSADSSPAPLHF
TGTGCCAGCAGTTCCGCCGACAGTTCGCCTGCACCCCTCCACTTT
>once|TRBJ2-7|.|TRBV19
CASKGDEQYF
TGTGCCAGTAAGGGGGACGAGCAGTACTTC
>.|TRBJ1-6|.|TRBV4-3
CASSQDPHGRDPELYNSPLHF
TGCGCCAGCAGCCAAGATCCCCACGGACGGGATCCGGAGCTATATAATTCACCCCTCCACTTT
>.|TRBJ1-1|TRBD1|TRBV5-1
CASSQRTGEEDTEAFF
TGCGCCAGCAGCCAGCGGACAGGGGAGGAAGACACTGAAGCTTTCTTT
>.|TRBJ1-1|.|TRBV2
CASSDVTLNTEAFF
TGTGCCAGCAGTGACGTGACTTTGAACACTGAAGCTTTCTTT
>.|TRBJ2-5|TRBD2|TRBV4-1
CASSQRLAGGENFETQYF
TGCGCCAGCAGCCAAAGACTAGCGGGGGGGGAAAATTTTGAGACCCAGTACTTC
>.|TRBJ2-7|TRBD2|TRBV6-1
CAAQLAGNSYEQYF
TGTGCCGCACAGCTAGCGGGGAACTCCTACGAGCAGTACTTC
>.|TRBJ1-5|TRBD1|TRBV11-1
CASSLAQDREDDQPQHF
TGTGCCAGCAGCTTAGCGCAGGACAGGGAGGATGATCAGCCCCAGCATTTT
>.|TRBJ1-1|.|TRBV7-2
CASSYLGAEAFF
TGTGCCAGCAGCTATCTGGGAGCTGAAGCTTTCTTT
>.|TRBJ2-2|TRBD1|TRBV9
CASSERGRGQVFPGELFF
TGTGCCAGCAGCGAGAGAGGCCGAGGACAGGTTTTTCCCGGGGAGCTGTTTTTT
>.|TRBJ2-1|.|TRBV4-3
CASSQETREVGYNEQFF
TGCGCCAGCAGCCAAGAGACCAGGGAGGTGGGCTACAATGAGCAGTTCTTC